This T cell receptor (beta chain) was observed in a study of HIV-infected patients and healthy controls. All unsorted peripheral T cells were captured because whole blood was used without fractionation. Reverse transcription used around 500 ng RNA and constant-region primers for alpha and beta. Alpha and beta chain libraries were made separately by chain-specific third strand synthesis with multiplexing indices. TCRdb called the 5' RACE reads again in MiXCR, with one record for every CDR3 protein. The table shows around 5,700 distinct CDR3 sequences, with under 30% occurring only once. J was trimmed by 7 bases and V by 5 bases; bases with no gene match: 8. This CDR3 comprises 14 residues. Germline assignment: CDR1 LNHNV and CDR2 YYDKDF (reference sequence).

The chain carries TRBV15 and TRBJ1-5; 7 bases match TRBD1. This receptor was obtained from an adult with HIV infection. Here the sequenced sample was blood, taken before antiretroviral therapy. The CDR3 DNA is TGTGCCACCAGCTGCCGGGACAGCGGACAGCCCCAGCATTTT. This sequence encodes CATSCRDSGQPQHF.